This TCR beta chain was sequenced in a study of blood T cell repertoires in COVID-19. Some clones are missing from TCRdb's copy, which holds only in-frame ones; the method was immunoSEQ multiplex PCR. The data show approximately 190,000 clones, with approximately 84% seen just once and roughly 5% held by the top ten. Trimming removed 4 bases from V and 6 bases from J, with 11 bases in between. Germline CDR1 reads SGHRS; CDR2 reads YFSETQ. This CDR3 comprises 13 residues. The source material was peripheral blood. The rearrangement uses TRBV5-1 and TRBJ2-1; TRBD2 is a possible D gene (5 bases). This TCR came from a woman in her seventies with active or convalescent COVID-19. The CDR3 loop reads CASSAGIGNEQFF. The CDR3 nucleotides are TGCGCCAGCAGCGCCGGGATAGGCAATGAGCAGTTCTTC.